Listed here are 8 T cell receptor beta chains from one sample, sequenced in a study of T cells in Graves' hyperthyroidism and ophthalmopathy. What was amplified from RNA transcripts were TCR beta CDR3 regions. TCR CDR3 underwent first-round RT-PCR with the HTBI primer set. TCRdb itself ran the multiplex PCR reads through MiXCR, one entry per CDR3 protein. The data contain 490,000 or so distinct CDR3 sequences, about 16% of them seen just once; the ten biggest clones take up approximately 30%. The sample taken for sequencing was blood. The receptors here all came from a woman aged 25 to 45 with Graves' ophthalmopathy.

This clonotype was observed at least ten times. V usage is TRBV5-1 and J usage is TRBJ2-3, with no clear D. The CDR3 runs to 14 residues. V gave up 5 bases and J gave up 1 base, with 11 bases separating them. The germline V gene has CDR1 SGHRS and CDR2 YFSETQ. The CDR3 here is CASSRNPGTDTQYF. The DNA of the CDR3 is TGCGCCAGCAGTCGAAATCCGGGCACAGATACGCAGTATTTT.

The chain uses TRBV3-1 and TRBJ1-5, with 8 nucleotides matching TRBD1. This CDR3 spans 16 amino acids. The V gene's germline CDR1 is LGHDT and CDR2 YNNKEL (reference sequence). V dropped 4 bases and J dropped 2; count of bases not matched to a gene: 7. The CDR3 DNA reads TGTGCCAGCAGCCGCTCAGGACAGGGTGGCAATCAGCCCCAGCATTTT. Protein: CASSRSGQGGNQPQHF.

This clonotype was observed many times. The genes are TRBV3-1 and TRBJ2-3; 15 nucleotides line up with TRBD2. Looked up from germline, CDR1 is LGHDT and CDR2 is YNNKEL (reference sequence). V was clipped by 0 bases and J by 4 bases; unmatched bases: 8. This CDR3 has 19 residues. CDR3 amino acids: CASSQDYGLAGGLADTQYF. The DNA of the CDR3 is TGTGCCAGCAGCCAAGATTACGGACTAGCGGGAGGGTTGGCAGATACGCAGTATTTT.

There are many counts of this clonotype. The CDR3 loop is CASSPRTGSYEQYF. The CDR3 DNA follows: TGTGCCAGCTCACCACGGACAGGCTCCTACGAGCAGTACTTC. The rearrangement joins TRBV27 to TRBJ2-7, with 7 bases fitting TRBD1. V lost 8 bases to trimming and J lost 0 bases; unmatched junction nucleotides: 7. CDR1 is MNHEY and CDR2 is SMNVEV in the germline V gene (reference sequence). The CDR3 runs to 14 residues.

Ten or more counts support this clonotype. The V and J genes are TRBV2 and TRBJ1-1; D may be TRBD1 (5 bases). With 8 bases removed from V and 1 base from J, the gap between germline ends came to 11 bases. This CDR3 comprises 13 residues. Per germline, CDR1 SNHLY and CDR2 FYNNEI. The CDR3 loop is CASAGAENTEAFF. The CDR3 nucleotides are TGTGCCAGCGCCGGGGCGGAGAACACTGAAGCTTTCTTT. Looking up the rest from reference TRBV2 and TRBJ1-1 gives the full variable domain: EPEVTQTPSHQVTQMGQEVILRCVPISNHLYFYWYRQILGQKVEFLVSFYNNEISEKSEIFDDQFSVERPDGSNFTLKIRSTKLEDSAMYFCASAGAENTEAFFGQGTRLTVV.

This chain links TRBV7-2 with TRBJ1-1; unclear D gene. V lost 5 bases to trimming and J lost 3 bases, with 13 bases between them. This CDR3 contains 14 residues. Germline values: CDR1 SGHTA, CDR2 FQGNSA. CDR3 DNA sequence: TGTGCCAGCAGCCCCTTCAACGCGCACACTGAAGCTTTCTTT. Its translation is CASSPFNAHTEAFF.

In this sample, this clonotype turned up a few times. This chain links TRBV4-3 with TRBJ2-1, with 9 bases that match TRBD2. CDR1 is LGHNA and CDR2 is YSLEER in the germline V gene. Trimming took 0 bases from V and 8 from J; bases not matched to a gene: 17. The CDR3 has 19 amino acids. CDR3 in amino acids: CASSQDYTSATSGYHEQFF. CDR3 DNA sequence: TGCGCCAGCAGCCAAGATTATACAAGCGCGACTAGCGGATACCATGAGCAGTTCTTC.

The gene calls are TRBV19 and TRBJ2-7; no definite D call. Germline CDR1 is LNHDA and CDR2 is SQIVND (reference sequence). V was pared by 6 bases and J by 0 bases, with 9 bases between. CDR3 length: 13 amino acids. The CDR3 coding sequence is TGTGCCAGTAGCCAAACCTTCTCCTACGAGCAGTACTTC. It is translated as CASSQTFSYEQYF.